The following is a T cell receptor beta chain sequence with its context. CDR3 size: 15 residues. The germline V gene encodes CDR1 SEHNR and CDR2 FQNEAQ (reference sequence). The V end was cut by 8 bases, the J end by 1 base, with 18 bases between. The sample is drawn from a study of blood T cell repertoires in COVID-19. The table came from immunoSEQ multiplex PCR; TCRdb's copy has only in-frame clones and leaves some out. Of under 40,000 clones in the sample, around 86% are singletons; the top ten hold less than 7%. This receptor was taken from a human donor in a cohort sampled during active COVID-19. The rearrangement links TRBV7-9 to TRBJ2-7, with D perhaps TRBD1 (5 bases). Input material: peripheral blood. The chain's CDR3 is CASQSGQGSSYEQYF. The DNA for the CDR3 is TGTGCCAGCCAATCCGGGCAGGGATCGTCCTACGAGCAGTACTTC.